The clone carrying this T cell receptor beta chain showed up many times. Its antigen is as yet unknown. The CDR3 is made up of 16 amino acids. V lost 0 bases, J lost 6 bases, and 10 bases stayed unmatched. From germline, CDR1 is DFQATT and CDR2 SNEGSKA (reference sequence). TCRdb analysed the RACE reads with MiXCR anew, one entry per CDR3 protein. Of about 54,000 distinct CDR3 sequences listed, about a tenth are singletons. The entry originates in a study of human T cells and chemical hapten exposure. The overall study: The sensitizer, 2% DPC, was used on around 2 cm by around 2 cm of upper inner arm skin.

Findings and caveats of the study: With DPC sensitization, TCRs exceeding 1 in 1000 frequency showed no change.

Sample time point: patch test 2, 6 weeks after DPC sensitization. Treatment noted: therapeutic diphenylcyclopropenone sensitization with weekly scalp DPC. RNA extraction used unfractionated whole blood as the source of total RNA. The sequence derives from a woman aged 45-65 years with alopecia areata. Some clones in this sample may be carry-over from other donors' samples. Specimen: whole blood, collected in connection with sensitization to the hapten diphenylcyclopropenone (DPC). The chain has TRBV20-1 and TRBJ2-5, with TRBD2 identical over 10 bases. CDR3 nucleotide sequence: TGCAGTGCTAGAGATCGGGTAGCGGGGGGTTCCAAGACCCAGTACTTC. It yields the protein CSARDRVAGGSKTQYF.